Listed below are T cell receptor beta chains from one sample, sequenced in a study of blood T cell repertoires in COVID-19. Sequenced by immunoSEQ multiplex PCR; TCRdb stores in-frame clones only, minus some. The sample lists some 25,000 clones; 75% to 90% were seen once. The sequencing input was peripheral blood. The origin of the receptors is a human donor in a cohort sampled during active COVID-19. Each CDR3 is given with its conserved first and last residue. A D gene is named only where the DNA matches it firmly. A clone size is listed for some rows: how often the clone was seen (once, few, many), or a class if it is expanded.

V	J	size	D	DNA	CDR3
TRBV6-5	TRBJ1-5	NA	TRBD1	TGTGCCGGCGACAGGGGAGTTATCAGCAATCAGCCCCAGCATTTT	CAGDRGVISNQPQHF
TRBV4-1	TRBJ1-3	NA	NA	TGCGCCAGCAGCCTGGACAGCTCGACCTCTGGAAACACCATATATTTT	CASSLDSSTSGNTIYF
TRBV24-1	TRBJ2-1	once	TRBD1	TGTGCCACCAGTGATGCGGACAGGGAACGATTCTTC	CATSDADRERFF
TRBV19	TRBJ1-5	NA	NA	TGTGCCAGTACGCCTAATAGCAATCAGCCCCAGCATTTT	CASTPNSNQPQHF
TRBV4-3	TRBJ2-2	NA	TRBD2	TGCGCCAGCAGCCAAGATGTTCCGGGAGGGCCCTCCGGCGGGGAGCTGTTTTTT	CASSQDVPGGPSGGELFF
TRBV19	TRBJ1-1	NA	NA	TGTGCCAGTAGTGCGTACCGGACAGTCATAGAAGCTTTCTTT	CASSAYRTVIEAFF
TRBV28	TRBJ2-1	NA	NA	TGTGCCAGCAGTTTTCAGGGGTCCTACAATGAGCAGTTCTTC	CASSFQGSYNEQFF
TRBV5-1	TRBJ2-2	once	TRBD1	TGCGCCAGCAGGGCCTCCGCAGGGGGATATTCCGGGGAGCTGTTTTTT	CASRASAGGYSGELFF
TRBV6-1	TRBJ2-1	NA	TRBD1	TGTGCCAGCAGTGAACGGACAGGGGGTAGGAATGAGCAGTTCTTC	CASSERTGGRNEQFF
TRBV19	TRBJ2-1	NA	TRBD1	TGTGCCAGTACCACGACAGGGGGTGGGCACAATGAGCAGTTCTTC	CASTTTGGGHNEQFF
TRBV6-5	TRBJ2-1	NA	TRBD1	TGTGCCGTCCGAGGGACAGCCAACAATGAGCAGTTCTTC	CAVRGTANNEQFF
TRBV14	TRBJ2-1	NA	TRBD1	TGTGCCAGCAGCCAAGATCCGGGACAGATATACAATGAGCAGTTCTTC	CASSQDPGQIYNEQFF
TRBV7-2	TRBJ2-2	NA	NA	TGTGCCAGCACCTCGGACACCGGGGAGCTGTTTTTT	CASTSDTGELFF
TRBV19	TRBJ1-5	few	NA	TGTGCCAGTAGTTCAGGGATTAATCAGCCCCAGCATTTT	CASSSGINQPQHF
TRBV19	TRBJ1-1	NA	TRBD1	TGTGCCAGTAGTATAGCCCCGGACAGGGAAGCTTTCTTT	CASSIAPDREAFF
TRBV12-1	TRBJ2-7	NA	NA	TGTGCCAGCAGCTTTGGACAGGGAGAGTACTTC	CASSFGQGEYF
TRBV5-6	TRBJ2-1	NA	TRBD2	TGTGCCAGCAGCTTGGTACGGCGGGGGGGCCACAATGAGCAGTTCTTC	CASSLVRRGGHNEQFF
TRBV1	TRBJ2-4	NA	NA	TGCACCAGCAGCCAACCCCGAGCCGGGACAGGGGATACTCGGAACATTCAGTACTTC	CTSSQPRAGTGDTRNIQYF
TRBV19	TRBJ1-1	NA	NA	TGTGCCAGGCGGGGGGCAGATAACACTGAAGCTTTCTTT	CARRGADNTEAFF
TRBV2	TRBJ2-3	NA	NA	TGTGCCAGCAGTGAGAATAGCGCCTACACAGATACGCAGTATTTT	CASSENSAYTDTQYF
TRBV9	TRBJ2-2	NA	NA	TGTGCCAGCAGGAGGGTGTTCACCGGGGAGCTGTTTTTT	CASRRVFTGELFF
TRBV27	TRBJ2-7	NA	NA	TGTGCCAGCAGTTTCAGTTGGGGGGACTCCTCCTACGAGCAGTACTTC	CASSFSWGDSSYEQYF
TRBV6-5	TRBJ2-5	NA	TRBD1	TGTGCCAGCAGACAAAGCCTAGGACAGGGAGAGACCCAGTACTTC	CASRQSLGQGETQYF